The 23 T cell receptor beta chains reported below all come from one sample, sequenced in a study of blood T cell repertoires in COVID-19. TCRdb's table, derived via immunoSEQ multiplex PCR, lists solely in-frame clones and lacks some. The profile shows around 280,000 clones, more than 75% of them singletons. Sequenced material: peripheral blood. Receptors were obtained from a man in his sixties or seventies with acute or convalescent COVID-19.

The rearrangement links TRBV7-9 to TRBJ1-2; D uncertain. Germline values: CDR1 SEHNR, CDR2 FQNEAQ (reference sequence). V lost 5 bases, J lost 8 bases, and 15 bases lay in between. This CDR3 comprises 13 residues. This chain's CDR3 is CASSPPGGGGYTF. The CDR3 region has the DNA TGTGCCAGCAGCCCCCCGGGAGGAGGAGGCTACACCTTC. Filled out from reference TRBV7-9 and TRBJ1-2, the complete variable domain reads DTGVSQNPRHKITKRGQNVTFRCDPISEHNRLYWYRQTLGQGPEFLTYFQNEAQLEKSRLLSDRFSAERPKGSFSTLEIQRTEQGDSAMYLCASSPPGGGGYTFGSGTRLTVV.

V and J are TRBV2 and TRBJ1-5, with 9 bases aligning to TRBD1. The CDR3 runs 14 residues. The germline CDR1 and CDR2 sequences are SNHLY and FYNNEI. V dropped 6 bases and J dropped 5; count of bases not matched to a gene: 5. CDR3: CASSATGGDQPQHF. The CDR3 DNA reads TGTGCCAGCAGCGCAACAGGGGGCGATCAGCCCCAGCATTTT.

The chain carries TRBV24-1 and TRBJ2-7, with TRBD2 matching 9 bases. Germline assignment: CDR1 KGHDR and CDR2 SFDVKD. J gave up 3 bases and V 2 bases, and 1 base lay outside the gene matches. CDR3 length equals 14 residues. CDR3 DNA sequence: TGTGCCACCAGTGATTCGACTAGCGGCTACGAGCAGTACTTC. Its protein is CATSDSTSGYEQYF.

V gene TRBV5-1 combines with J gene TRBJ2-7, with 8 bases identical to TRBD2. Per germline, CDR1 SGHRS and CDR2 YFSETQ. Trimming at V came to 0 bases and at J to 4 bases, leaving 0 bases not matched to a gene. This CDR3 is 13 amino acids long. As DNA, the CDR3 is TGCGCCAGCAGCTTGGGCGGGGGGTACGAGCAGTACTTC. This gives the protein CASSLGGGYEQYF.

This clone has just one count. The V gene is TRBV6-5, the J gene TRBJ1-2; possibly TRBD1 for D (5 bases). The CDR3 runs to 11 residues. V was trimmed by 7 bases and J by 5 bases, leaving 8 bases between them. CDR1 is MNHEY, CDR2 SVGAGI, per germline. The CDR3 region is CASTQGYGYTF. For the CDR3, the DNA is TGTGCCAGCACGCAGGGTTATGGCTACACCTTC.

CDR3 nucleotide sequence: TGCGCCAGCAGCCAGGAGACAGGGCGCTTCTACGAGCAGTACTTC. It is translated as CASSQETGRFYEQYF. This chain joins TRBV4-3 and TRBJ2-7, with 7 bases aligning to TRBD1. V was clipped by 3 bases and J by 3 bases; unmatched bases: 8. Germline V CDR1 and CDR2: LGHNA, YSLEER. CDR3 length: 15 residues.

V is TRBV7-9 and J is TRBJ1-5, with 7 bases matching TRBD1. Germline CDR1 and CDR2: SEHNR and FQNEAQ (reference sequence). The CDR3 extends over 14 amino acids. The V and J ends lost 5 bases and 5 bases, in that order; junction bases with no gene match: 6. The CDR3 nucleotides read TGTGCCAGCAGCGAGGACAGGAGATATCAGCCCCAGCATTTT. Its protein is CASSEDRRYQPQHF.

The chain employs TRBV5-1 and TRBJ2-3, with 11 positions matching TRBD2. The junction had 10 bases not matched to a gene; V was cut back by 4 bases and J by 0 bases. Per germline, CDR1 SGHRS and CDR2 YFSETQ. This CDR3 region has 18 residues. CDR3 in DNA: TGCGCCAGCAGCCCTTCCGGACTAGCGGGCCGTAGCACAGATACGCAGTATTTT. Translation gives CASSPSGLAGRSTDTQYF.

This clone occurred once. The CDR3 region has the DNA TGTGCCAGCAGTTACCCAGGGACAGGCATCGAAGCTTTCTTT. Residues: CASSYPGTGIEAFF. V gene TRBV6-2 or TRBV6-3 combines with J gene TRBJ1-1; 8 bases line up with TRBD1. The germline V gene encodes CDR1 MNHEY and CDR2 SVGEGT. The CDR3 runs to 14 residues. Unmatched junction bases numbered 7, after V lost 2 bases and J lost 8 bases.

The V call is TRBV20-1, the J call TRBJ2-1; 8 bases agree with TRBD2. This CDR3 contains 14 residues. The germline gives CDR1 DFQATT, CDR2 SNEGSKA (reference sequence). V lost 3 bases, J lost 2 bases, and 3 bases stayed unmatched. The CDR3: CSASSGGAYNEQFF. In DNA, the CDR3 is TGCAGTGCTAGTTCGGGGGGGGCCTACAATGAGCAGTTCTTC.

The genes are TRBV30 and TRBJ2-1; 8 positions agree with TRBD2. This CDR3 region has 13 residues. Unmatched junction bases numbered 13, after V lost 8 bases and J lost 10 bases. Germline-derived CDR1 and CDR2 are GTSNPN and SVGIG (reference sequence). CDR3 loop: CAQDRGGWGEQFF. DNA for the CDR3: TGTGCCCAAGACCGGGGGGGCTGGGGGGAGCAGTTCTTC.

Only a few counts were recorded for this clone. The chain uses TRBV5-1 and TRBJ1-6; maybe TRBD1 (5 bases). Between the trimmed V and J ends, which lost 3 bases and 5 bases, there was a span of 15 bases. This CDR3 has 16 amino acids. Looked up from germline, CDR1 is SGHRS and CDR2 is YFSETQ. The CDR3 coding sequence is TGCGCCAGCAGCTACGACAGACCTCGGGATAATTCACCCCTCCACTTT. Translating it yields CASSYDRPRDNSPLHF.

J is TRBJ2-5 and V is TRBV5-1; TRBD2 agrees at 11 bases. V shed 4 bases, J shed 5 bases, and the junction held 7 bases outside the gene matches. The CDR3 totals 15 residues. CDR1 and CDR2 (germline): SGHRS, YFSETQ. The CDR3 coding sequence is TGCGCCAGCAGCACTACTAGCGGGAGTTTGGAGACCCAGTACTTC. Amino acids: CASSTTSGSLETQYF.

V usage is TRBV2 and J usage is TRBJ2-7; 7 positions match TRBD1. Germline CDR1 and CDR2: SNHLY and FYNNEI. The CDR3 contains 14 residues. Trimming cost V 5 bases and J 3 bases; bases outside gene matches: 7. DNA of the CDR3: TGTGCCAGCAGTACGGACAGGATCAACTACGAGCAGTACTTC. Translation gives CASSTDRINYEQYF.

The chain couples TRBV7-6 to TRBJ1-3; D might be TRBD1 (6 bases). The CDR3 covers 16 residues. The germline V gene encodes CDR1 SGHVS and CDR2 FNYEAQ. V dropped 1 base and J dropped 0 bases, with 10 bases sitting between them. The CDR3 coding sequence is TGTGCCAGCAGCTTAGGTGGCAGGGGCTCTGGAAACACCATATATTTT. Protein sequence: CASSLGGRGSGNTIYF.

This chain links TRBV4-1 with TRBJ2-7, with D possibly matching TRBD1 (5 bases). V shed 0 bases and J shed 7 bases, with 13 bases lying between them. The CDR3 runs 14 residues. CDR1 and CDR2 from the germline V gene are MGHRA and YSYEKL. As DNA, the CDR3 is TGCGCCAGCAGCCAAGACAGGGATATGGGTGAGCAGTACTTC. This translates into CASSQDRDMGEQYF.

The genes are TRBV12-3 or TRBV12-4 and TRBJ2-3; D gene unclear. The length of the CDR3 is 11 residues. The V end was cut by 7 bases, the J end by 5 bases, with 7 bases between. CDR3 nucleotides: TGTGCCAGCACCCCTCTAGATACGCAGTATTTT. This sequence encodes CASTPLDTQYF.

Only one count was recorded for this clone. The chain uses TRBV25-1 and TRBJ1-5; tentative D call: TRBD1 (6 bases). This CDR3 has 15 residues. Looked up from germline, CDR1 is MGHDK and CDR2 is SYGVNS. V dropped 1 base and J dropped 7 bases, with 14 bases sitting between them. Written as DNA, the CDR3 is TGTGCCAGCAGTGAATGGACAGTAAACGGGCAGCCCCAGCATTTT. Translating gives CASSEWTVNGQPQHF.

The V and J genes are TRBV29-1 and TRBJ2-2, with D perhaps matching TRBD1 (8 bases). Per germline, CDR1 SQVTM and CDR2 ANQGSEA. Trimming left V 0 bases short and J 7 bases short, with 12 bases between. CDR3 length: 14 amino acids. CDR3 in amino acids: CSVEEDRDYGELFF. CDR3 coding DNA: TGCAGCGTTGAAGAGGACAGGGACTACGGGGAGCTGTTTTTT.

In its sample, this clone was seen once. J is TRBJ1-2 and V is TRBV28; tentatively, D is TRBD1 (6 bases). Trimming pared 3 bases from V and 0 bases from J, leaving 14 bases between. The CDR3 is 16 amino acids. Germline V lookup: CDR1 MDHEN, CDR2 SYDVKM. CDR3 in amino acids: CASSFPRGHSNYGYTF. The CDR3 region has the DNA TGTGCCAGCAGTTTTCCCAGGGGTCACTCTAACTATGGCTACACCTTC.

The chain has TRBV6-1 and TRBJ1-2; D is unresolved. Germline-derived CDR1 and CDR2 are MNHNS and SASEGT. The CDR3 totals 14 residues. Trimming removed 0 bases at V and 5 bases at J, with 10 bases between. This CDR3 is CASSEARGLYGYTF. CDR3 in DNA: TGTGCCAGCAGTGAAGCGAGAGGATTGTATGGCTACACCTTC.

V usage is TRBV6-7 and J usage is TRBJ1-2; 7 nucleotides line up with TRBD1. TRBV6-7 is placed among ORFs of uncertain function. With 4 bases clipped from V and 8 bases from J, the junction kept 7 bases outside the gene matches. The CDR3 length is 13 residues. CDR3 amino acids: CASSFLTGRGYTF. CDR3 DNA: TGTGCCAGCAGTTTCTTGACAGGGAGGGGCTACACCTTC.

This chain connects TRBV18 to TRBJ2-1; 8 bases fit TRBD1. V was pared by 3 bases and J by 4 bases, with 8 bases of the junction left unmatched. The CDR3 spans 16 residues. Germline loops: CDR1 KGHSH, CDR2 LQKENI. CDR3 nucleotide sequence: TGTGCCAGCTCACCTAACCAGGGGGCTGGTTACAATGAGCAGTTCTTC. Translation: CASSPNQGAGYNEQFF. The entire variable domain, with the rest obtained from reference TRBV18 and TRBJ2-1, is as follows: NAGVMQNPRHLVRRRGQEARLRCSPMKGHSHVYWYRQLPEEGLKFMVYLQKENIIDESGMPKERFSAEFPKEGPSILRIQQVVRGDSAAYFCASSPNQGAGYNEQFFGPGTRLTVL.